This T cell receptor (beta chain) originates from a study of Graves' ophthalmopathy and Graves' hyperthyroidism (dated by TCRdb to the late 2010s). Some background on the complete study: Peripheral blood was collected at initial diagnosis, before any treatment. To tell Graves' ophthalmopathy apart from Graves' hyperthyroidism, and to predict which patients would progress to ophthalmopathy, the study relied on TCR beta repertoire signatures. In total, 135 blood samples were TCR-sequenced: approximately 42 ophthalmopathy, roughly 80 hyperthyroidism and some 17 hyperthyroidism-to-ophthalmopathy patients. A discovery set of about 99 patients (43 ophthalmopathy, under 65 stable hyperthyroidism) was enrolled to explore V-J signatures distinguishing ophthalmopathy from hyperthyroidism. For independent validation, a separate cohort was made up of about 18 hyperthyroidism patients plus 17 patients who later progressed from hyperthyroidism to ophthalmopathy. In roughly 6 hyperthyroidism patients, T-cell repertoires of thyroid tissue and blood were compared. After sampling, hyperthyroidism patients received methimazole starting at 30 mg daily, and ophthalmopathy patients received high-dose intravenous methylprednisolone.

CDR1 is given as SNHLY and CDR2 as FYNNEI, both from the germline V gene. Trimming at the junction amounts to 6 bases on V and 1 base on J, and the germline ends lie 16 bases apart. The CDR3, from cysteine to phenylalanine, totals 15 residues. This entry keeps only the CDR3 DNA: 45 bases, framed from base 1. Ophthalmopathy patients were characterized by moderately to severely active disease, a Clinical Activity Score of at least 3, a NOSPECS grade of at least 4, and a disease duration under 3 months. Patients with other autoimmune diseases, uncontrolled infections, pregnancy or lactation were excluded. Diagnosis was based on clinical symptoms, serum thyroxine, TRAb, thyroid ultrasound and orbital computed tomography. Using Ficoll-Paque density gradient centrifugation, PBMCs were isolated from 9 to 10 ml of fresh peripheral blood. Total RNA was extracted with Trizol reagent and quality-checked on an Agilent 2100 Bioanalyzer.

What the authors observed across the whole study: Most expanded thyroid clonotypes with a frequency above 0.001 also appeared in blood, which suggests that blood repertoires may reflect the immune response in the thyroid. Sample size was not statistically predetermined, and group allocation was not concealed from the investigators. In cross-validation, the 13-signature model distinguished ophthalmopathy from stable hyperthyroidism with 87.88% sensitivity and 81% to 82% specificity, while in the test set the corresponding values were about 80% and 75%. In validation, the model predicted ophthalmopathy progression with about 70% sensitivity and about 77% specificity; roughly 12 predicted patients were CT-confirmed with GO in a median of around 6 months.

The table lists this clonotype with a few counts. This receptor's antigen is unknown. One base away there is no much larger clone; base qualities are not given. For repertoire sequencing, TCR beta CDR3 regions were amplified from RNA transcripts. HTBI primers and the Qiagen OneStep RT-PCR kit were used in a first-round RT-PCR, which was followed by a second-round multiplex PCR, size selection and purification. Sequencing of the libraries was carried out on an Illumina HiSeq2000 in paired-end mode with 100 bp reads. The source study handled its data this way. SOAPnuke was used for read processing, and reads with adapters, uncalled bases, a mean Phred below 15, or no exact constant-primer or identifier match were discarded. COPE v1.2.5 was used to merge the high-quality paired reads. Clonotypes were defined as unique nucleotide sequences and were aligned to IMGT TRB V, D and J references using MiTCR v1.1. The analysis was limited to V-J combinations with a frequency above 0.0001, which together covered around 99% of the repertoires. A TCR clonal expansion and chaos score per V-J combination was defined as the ratio of F50 clonal expansion to chaos observed in the TCRdist matrix. Features were reduced by Welch's t-statistics and random forest to around 14 V-J combinations, which fed a naive Bayes classifier. The Morisita-Horn index was used to measure how similar the thyroid and blood repertoires were. TCRdb took the public reads, trimmed them with fastp at Q25, ran MiXCR for clone calling and kept in-frame beta chains. Duplicate CDR3 protein sequences are folded into a single record with the most common DNA and genes. The V and J calls, along with clone size, are taken from TCRdb and not from the paper's own processing. The sample table holds 240,000 or so distinct CDR3 sequences, of which 45% were seen once. The top ten clones comprise roughly 50% of the sample.

The sequence was collected from an adult man with Graves' ophthalmopathy. The sequenced sample consisted of peripheral blood. The rearrangement joined TRBV2 to TRBJ2-7; a tentative D call is TRBD2 (6 bases match). The CDR3 here reads CASSFSSVVSYEQYF. The nucleotide sequence is given as TGTGCCAGCAGCTTTTCTAGCGTTGTATCCTACGAGCAGTACTTC.